A single sample gave rise to the 23 T cell receptor beta chains below, sequenced in a study of cytomegalovirus exposure and HLA in healthy donors. PCR involved 60 Vbeta and 13 Jbeta primers. Profiled with immunoSEQ multiplex PCR; TCRdb holds only in-frame clones, not every one. The table includes approximately 67,000 clones, 80% to 90% detected once. Material for sequencing was PBMCs. All receptors come from a woman in her twenties or thirties in good health and CMV-seropositive.

This chain connects TRBV27 to TRBJ2-6; a weak D match, TRBD1 (6 bases). This CDR3 is built from 17 residues. From germline, CDR1 is MNHEY and CDR2 SMNVEV (reference sequence). V lost 5 bases and J lost 0, with 14 bases in between. The CDR3 reads CASSGWGQSSGANVLTF. DNA of the CDR3: TGTGCCAGCAGTGGATGGGGGCAAAGCTCTGGGGCCAACGTCCTGACTTTC. Full variable domain (rest looked up from reference TRBV27 and TRBJ2-6): EAQVTQNPRYLITVTGKKLTVTCSQNMNHEYMSWYRQDPGLGLRQIYYSMNVEVTDKGDVPEGYKVSRKEKRNFPLILESPSPNQTSLYFCASSGWGQSSGANVLTFGAGSRLTVL.

V gene TRBV7-8 combines with J gene TRBJ2-5, with TRBD2 matching over 7 bases. Germline values: CDR1 SGHVS, CDR2 FQNEAQ. J gave up 1 base and V 5 bases, and 7 bases lay outside the gene matches. The CDR3 is made up of 15 amino acids. In DNA, the CDR3 is TGTGCCAGCAGCAAACTAGCGACTACCCAAGAGACCCAGTACTTC. Protein: CASSKLATTQETQYF.

The chain carries TRBV5-1 and TRBJ1-4, with D maybe TRBD1 (5 bases). CDR1 is SGHRS and CDR2 is YFSETQ in the germline V gene. V was cut by 3 bases and J by 8 bases, with 17 bases left in between. This CDR3 is built from 15 residues. The CDR3 coding sequence is TGCGCCAGCAGCTGGGGACTCCCAAGTGGGGAAAAACTGTTTTTT. It specifies CASSWGLPSGEKLFF.

The chain joins TRBV4-1 to TRBJ2-3; TRBD1 matches at 9 bases. Germline V gene sequence: CDR1 MGHRA, CDR2 YSYEKL. Trimming took 3 bases from V and 1 from J; bases not matched to a gene: 8. The CDR3 contains 17 residues. The CDR3 here is CASSHLQGAGGTDTQYF. The CDR3 DNA reads TGCGCCAGCAGCCACCTACAGGGGGCTGGGGGCACAGATACGCAGTATTTT.

V usage is TRBV7-2 and J usage is TRBJ2-3; 9 bases are shared with TRBD2. This CDR3 comprises 13 residues. Unmatched junction bases numbered 7, after V lost 5 bases and J lost 10 bases. From germline, CDR1 is SGHTA and CDR2 FQGNSA. The CDR3 loop is CASSLPGTSPQYF. The CDR3 DNA sequence: TGTGCCAGCAGCCTCCCCGGGACTAGCCCGCAGTATTTT.

The rearrangement joins TRBV6-5 to TRBJ2-3; D is unresolved. CDR3 length: 15 residues. Germline V gene lookup returns CDR1 MNHEY and CDR2 SVGAGI. Trimming removed 2 bases from V and 4 bases from J, with 13 bases in between. The CDR3 bases are TGTGCCAGCAGTTACGAAGCTATTGGTCCAGATACGCAGTATTTT. Its translation: CASSYEAIGPDTQYF.

The chain is built from TRBV5-5 and TRBJ1-1; D possibly corresponds to TRBD1 (5 bases). Between the trimmed V and J ends, which lost 0 bases and 1 base, there was a span of 13 bases. The CDR3 totals 16 residues. CDR1 is SGHKS, CDR2 YYEKEE, per germline (reference sequence). The CDR3 protein is CASSLVVSQGNTEAFF. CDR3 coding DNA: TGTGCCAGCAGCTTGGTAGTCAGCCAGGGGAACACTGAAGCTTTCTTT.

The chain has TRBV5-1 and TRBJ2-1, with a possible D match to TRBD2 (6 bases). The CDR3 runs to 15 residues. Germline V CDR1 and CDR2: SGHRS, YFSETQ. V gave up 5 bases and J gave up 1 base, with 13 bases separating them. The CDR3 here is CASSLSGPSYNEQFF. The CDR3 region has the DNA TGCGCCAGCAGTCTAAGCGGGCCTTCCTACAATGAGCAGTTCTTC.

This chain links TRBV7-9 with TRBJ1-3, with D hard to call. V was clipped by 2 bases and J by 0 bases, with 8 bases between them. Germline V CDR1 and CDR2: SEHNR, FQNEAQ (reference sequence). This CDR3 region has 15 residues. The CDR3: CASSLSATSGNTIYF. The CDR3 DNA follows: TGTGCCAGCAGCTTATCAGCGACCTCTGGAAACACCATATATTTT.

The chain couples TRBV9 to TRBJ2-1, with TRBD2 identical over 10 bases. CDR1 is SGDLS, CDR2 YYNGEE, per germline. The CDR3 is made up of 15 amino acids. Losses at the gene ends were 3 bases for V and 7 bases for J; bases not matched to a gene: 7. This chain's CDR3 is CASSAGLAVGNEQFF. CDR3 coding DNA: TGTGCCAGCAGCGCAGGACTAGCGGTGGGAAATGAGCAGTTCTTC. Complete variable domain (other parts from reference TRBV9 and TRBJ2-1): DSGVTQTPKHLITATGQRVTLRCSPRSGDLSVYWYQQSLDQGLQFLIQYYNGEERAKGNILERFSAQQFPDLHSELNLSSLELGDSALYFCASSAGLAVGNEQFFGPGTRLTVL.

The chain uses TRBV25-1 and TRBJ1-5; D gene unclear. The germline V gene has CDR1 MGHDK and CDR2 SYGVNS. Trimming took 7 bases from V and 8 from J, leaving 9 bases between them. This CDR3 contains 11 residues. The CDR3 DNA sequence: TGTGCCAGCAAATCAGGCAAGCCCCAGCATTTT. It encodes CASKSGKPQHF.

The chain combines TRBV19 with TRBJ2-7; 9 bases align to TRBD1. The CDR3 has 14 residues. The junction had 3 bases not matched to a gene; V was cut back by 5 bases and J by 1 base. The germline V gene encodes CDR1 LNHDA and CDR2 SQIVND (reference sequence). CDR3 sequence (DNA): TGTGCCAGTAGTGCCGGGACAGGGTCCTACGAGCAGTACTTC. It encodes CASSAGTGSYEQYF.

The gene calls are TRBV19 and TRBJ2-2; TRBD2 might be the D (5 bases). Germline V gives CDR1 LNHDA, CDR2 SQIVND (reference sequence). Trimming cost V 4 bases and J 6 bases, with 12 bases left between them. The CDR3 spans 14 residues. This chain's CDR3 is CASSTRTGPGELFF. DNA for the CDR3: TGTGCCAGTAGTACCCGGACTGGCCCCGGGGAGCTGTTTTTT.

The chain links TRBV25-1 to TRBJ2-3; 9 bases map to TRBD2. The CDR3 consists of 16 residues. Germline V lookup: CDR1 MGHDK, CDR2 SYGVNS. V shed 6 bases, J shed 5 bases, and the junction held 12 bases outside the gene matches. CDR3 bases: TGTGCCAGCAGCCTGCGAGATAGCGGGGGCGTAGATACGCAGTATTTT. This encodes CASSLRDSGGVDTQYF.

This clone was observed a handful of times. The chain links TRBV7-8 to TRBJ2-7, with a tentative D call TRBD1 (5 bases). V lost 1 base, J lost 3 bases, and 7 bases lay in between. This CDR3 spans 13 amino acids. Germline lookup yields CDR1 SGHVS and CDR2 FQNEAQ. The CDR3 DNA follows: TGTGCCAGCAGCTTAGGACAGATCTACGAGCAGTACTTC. This codes for CASSLGQIYEQYF.

This clone was detected only a few times. This chain links TRBV6-4 with TRBJ2-1; D possibly corresponds to TRBD2 (6 bases). The CDR3 is made up of 15 amino acids. V lost 0 bases and J lost 8, with 14 bases in between. CDR1 is MRHNA, CDR2 SNTAGT, per germline. Written as DNA, the CDR3 is TGTGCCAGCAGTGACTCTCAGGGTAGCGGCGATGAGCAGTTCTTC. Translating it yields CASSDSQGSGDEQFF.

The chain combines TRBV7-2 with TRBJ2-3, with D unresolved. Germline CDR1 reads SGHTA; CDR2 reads FQGNSA. V lost 3 bases, J lost 0 bases, and 10 bases lay in between. This CDR3 has 15 residues. The CDR3, as DNA: TGTGCCAGCAGCTTCAGTAAGACTAGCACAGATACGCAGTATTTT. Translated, it gives CASSFSKTSTDTQYF.

The CDR3 reads CASSQDLAGSYEQYF. The CDR3 DNA reads as TGCGCCAGCAGCCAAGATCTGGCGGGATCCTACGAGCAGTACTTC. The J gene is TRBJ2-7, the V gene TRBV4-1, with D maybe TRBD2 (6 bases). V lost 0 bases and J 1 base, leaving 10 bases between the germline ends. Germline lookup yields CDR1 MGHRA and CDR2 YSYEKL. The CDR3 length is 15 residues.

CDR3 sequence reads: CASSLAGRAGDEQFF. Here the CDR3 DNA reads TGTGCCAGCAGCCTCGCCGGGAGGGCCGGGGATGAGCAGTTCTTC. The genes are TRBV7-3 and TRBJ2-1; the match to TRBD2 covers 8 bases. This CDR3 is built from 15 residues. J gave up 8 bases and V 5 bases, and 11 bases lay outside the gene matches. The germline gives CDR1 SGHTA, CDR2 FQGTGA.

The chain combines TRBV30 with TRBJ2-1; 10 bases line up with TRBD1. Germline V gene lookup returns CDR1 GTSNPN and CDR2 SVGIG (reference sequence). V lost 1 base, J lost 4 bases, and 7 bases stayed unmatched. The CDR3 has 16 residues. The CDR3 protein is CAWSGHGTGVYNEQFF. CDR3 in DNA: TGTGCCTGGAGTGGACACGGGACAGGGGTATACAATGAGCAGTTCTTC. Variable domain in full (rest from reference TRBV30 and TRBJ2-1): SQTIHQWPATLVQPVGSPLSLECTVEGTSNPNLYWYRQAAGRGLQLLFYSVGIGQISSEVPQNLSASRPQDRQFILSSKKLLLSDSGFYLCAWSGHGTGVYNEQFFGPGTRLTVL.

Only one count was recorded for this clone. The rearrangement links TRBV5-1 to TRBJ1-2; tentatively, D is TRBD1 (6 bases). The CDR3 length is 13 residues. Germline-derived CDR1 and CDR2 are SGHRS and YFSETQ. Deletions cut 6 bases from V and 2 bases from J, with 11 bases between. The CDR3 nucleotides are TGCGCCAGCAACTCAGGGGAGAACTATGGCTACACCTTC. The encoded protein is CASNSGENYGYTF.

Written as DNA, the CDR3 is TGTGCCAGCAGCCACAGCAGGGGGGAAAAACTGTTTTTT. Encoded protein: CASSHSRGEKLFF. This chain connects TRBV4-2 to TRBJ1-4; 7 bases are a match to TRBD1. The CDR3 is 13 amino acids. The germline gives CDR1 LGHNA, CDR2 YNFKEQ. J was trimmed by 8 bases and V by 3 bases; bases with no gene match: 3.

This clone was observed a single time. The chain carries TRBV5-1 and TRBJ1-2, with 8 bases lining up with TRBD1. CDR3 length equals 14 residues. J lost 5 bases, V lost 1 base, and 4 bases had no gene match. Germline lookup yields CDR1 SGHRS and CDR2 YFSETQ. The CDR3 bases are TGCGCCAGCAGCTTGCAGCAGGGGGCGTATGGCTACACCTTC. Translated, it gives CASSLQQGAYGYTF.